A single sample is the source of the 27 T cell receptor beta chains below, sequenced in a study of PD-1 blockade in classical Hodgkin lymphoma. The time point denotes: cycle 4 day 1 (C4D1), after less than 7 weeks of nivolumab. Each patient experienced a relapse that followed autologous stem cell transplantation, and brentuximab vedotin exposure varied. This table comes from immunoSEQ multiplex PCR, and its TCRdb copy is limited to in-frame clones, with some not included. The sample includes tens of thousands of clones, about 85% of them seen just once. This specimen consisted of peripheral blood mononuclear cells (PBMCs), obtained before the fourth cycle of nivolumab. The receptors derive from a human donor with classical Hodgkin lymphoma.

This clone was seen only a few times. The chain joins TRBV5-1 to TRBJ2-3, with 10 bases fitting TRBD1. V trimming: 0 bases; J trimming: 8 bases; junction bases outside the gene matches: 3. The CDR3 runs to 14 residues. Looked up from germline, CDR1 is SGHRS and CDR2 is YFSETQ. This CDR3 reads CASSLGRDRGTQYF. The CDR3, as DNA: TGCGCCAGCAGCTTGGGACGGGACAGGGGTACGCAGTATTTT.

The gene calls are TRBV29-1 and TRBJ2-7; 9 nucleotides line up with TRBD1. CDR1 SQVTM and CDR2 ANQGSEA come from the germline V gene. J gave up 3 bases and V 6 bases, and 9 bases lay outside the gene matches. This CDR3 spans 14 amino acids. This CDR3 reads CSVSGQGRFYEQYF. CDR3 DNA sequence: TGCAGCGTAAGTGGACAGGGGAGATTCTACGAGCAGTACTTC.

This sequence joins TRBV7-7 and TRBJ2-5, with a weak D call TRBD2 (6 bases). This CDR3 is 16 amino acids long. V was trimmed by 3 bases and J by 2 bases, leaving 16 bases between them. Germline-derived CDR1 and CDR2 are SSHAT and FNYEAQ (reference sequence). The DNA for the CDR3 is TGTGCCAGCAGCTTTAATACCGTTGGGGGGCAAGAGACCCAGTACTTC. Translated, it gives CASSFNTVGGQETQYF. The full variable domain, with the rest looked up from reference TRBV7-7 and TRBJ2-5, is GAGVSQSPRYKVTKRGQDVTLRCDPISSHATLYWYQQALGQGPEFLTYFNYEAQPDKSGLPSDRFSAERPEGSISTLTIQRTEQRDSAMYRCASSFNTVGGQETQYFGPGTRLLVL.

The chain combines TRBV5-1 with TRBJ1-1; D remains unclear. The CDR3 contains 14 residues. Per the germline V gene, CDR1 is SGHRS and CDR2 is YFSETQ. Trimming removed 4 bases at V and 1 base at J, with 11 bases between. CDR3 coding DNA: TGCGCCAGCAGCCCCACCCTCGCGAACACTGAAGCTTTCTTT. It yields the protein CASSPTLANTEAFF.

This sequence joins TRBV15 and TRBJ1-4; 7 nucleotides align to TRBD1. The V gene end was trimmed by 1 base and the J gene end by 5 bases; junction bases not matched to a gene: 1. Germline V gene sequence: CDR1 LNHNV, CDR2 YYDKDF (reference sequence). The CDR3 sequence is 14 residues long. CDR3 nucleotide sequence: TGTGCCACCAGCAGAGCAGGGGGGAATGAAAAACTGTTTTTT. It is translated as CATSRAGGNEKLFF.

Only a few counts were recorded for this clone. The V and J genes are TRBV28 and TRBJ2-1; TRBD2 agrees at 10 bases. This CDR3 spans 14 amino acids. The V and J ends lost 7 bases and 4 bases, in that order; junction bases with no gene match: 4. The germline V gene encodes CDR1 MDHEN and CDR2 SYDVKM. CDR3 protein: CASILTSGYNEQFF. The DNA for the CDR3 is TGTGCCAGCATTTTGACTAGCGGGTACAATGAGCAGTTCTTC.

The CDR3 nucleotides read TGTGCCAGCAGTTTATTGGGGGGGCGCGGTAGCAATCAGCCCCAGCATTTT. Amino acids: CASSLLGGRGSNQPQHF. V and J are TRBV28 and TRBJ1-5, with a possible D match to TRBD1 (6 bases). Germline V lookup: CDR1 MDHEN, CDR2 SYDVKM. The CDR3 loop spans 17 amino acids. Trimming took 1 base from V and 0 from J, leaving 13 bases between them.

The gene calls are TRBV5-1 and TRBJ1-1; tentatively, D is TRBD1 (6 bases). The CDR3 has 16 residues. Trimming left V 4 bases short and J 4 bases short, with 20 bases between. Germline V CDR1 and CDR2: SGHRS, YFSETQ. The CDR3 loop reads CASSLDSQGGGTEAFF. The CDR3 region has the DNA TGCGCCAGCAGCCTAGACTCACAGGGAGGGGGCACTGAAGCTTTCTTT.

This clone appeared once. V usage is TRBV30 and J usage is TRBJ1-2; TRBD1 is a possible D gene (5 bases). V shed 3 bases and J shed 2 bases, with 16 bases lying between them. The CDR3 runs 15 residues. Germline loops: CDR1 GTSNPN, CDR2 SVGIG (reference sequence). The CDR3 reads CAWSGGRLPNYGYTF. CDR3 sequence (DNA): TGTGCCTGGAGCGGGGGGAGGCTGCCGAACTATGGCTACACCTTC.

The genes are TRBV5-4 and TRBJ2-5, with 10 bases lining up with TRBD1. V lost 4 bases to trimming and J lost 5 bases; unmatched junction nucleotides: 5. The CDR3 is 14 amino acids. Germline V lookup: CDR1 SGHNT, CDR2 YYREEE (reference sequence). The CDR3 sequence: CASSQGQGTETQYF. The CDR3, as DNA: TGTGCCAGCAGCCAGGGACAGGGGACGGAGACCCAGTACTTC.

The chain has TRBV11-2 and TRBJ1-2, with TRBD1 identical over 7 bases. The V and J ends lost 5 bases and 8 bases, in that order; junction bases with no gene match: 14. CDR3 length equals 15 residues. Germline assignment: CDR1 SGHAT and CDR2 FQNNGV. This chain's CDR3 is CASSLPLDRDWGYTF. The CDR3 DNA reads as TGTGCCAGCAGCCTACCCCTTGACAGGGATTGGGGCTACACCTTC.

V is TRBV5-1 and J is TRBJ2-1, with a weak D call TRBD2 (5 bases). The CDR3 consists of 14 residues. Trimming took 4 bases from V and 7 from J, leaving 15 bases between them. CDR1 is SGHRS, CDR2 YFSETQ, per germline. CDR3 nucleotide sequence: TGCGCCAGCAGCGGACTTCACCTGCAAAATGAGCAGTTCTTC. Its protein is CASSGLHLQNEQFF.

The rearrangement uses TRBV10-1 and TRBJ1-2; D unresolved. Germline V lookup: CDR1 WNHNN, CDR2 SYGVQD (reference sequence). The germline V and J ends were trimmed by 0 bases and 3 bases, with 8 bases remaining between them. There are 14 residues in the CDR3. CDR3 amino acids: CASSESGKDYGYTF. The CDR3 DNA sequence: TGCGCCAGCAGTGAGTCTGGGAAGGACTATGGCTACACCTTC.

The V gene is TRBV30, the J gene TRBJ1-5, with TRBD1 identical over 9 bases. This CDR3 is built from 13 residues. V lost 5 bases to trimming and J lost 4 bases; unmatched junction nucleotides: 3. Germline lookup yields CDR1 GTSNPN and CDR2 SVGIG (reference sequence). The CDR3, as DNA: TGTGCCTGGGGGGGACAGGGTAATCAGCCCCAGCATTTT. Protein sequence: CAWGGQGNQPQHF. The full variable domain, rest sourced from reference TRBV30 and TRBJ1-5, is SQTIHQWPATLVQPVGSPLSLECTVEGTSNPNLYWYRQAAGRGLQLLFYSVGIGQISSEVPQNLSASRPQDRQFILSSKKLLLSDSGFYLCAWGGQGNQPQHFGDGTRLSIL.

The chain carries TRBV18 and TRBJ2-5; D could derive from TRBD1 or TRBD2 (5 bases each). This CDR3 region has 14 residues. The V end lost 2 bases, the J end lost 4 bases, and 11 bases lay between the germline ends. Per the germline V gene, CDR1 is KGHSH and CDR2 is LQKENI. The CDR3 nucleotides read TGTGCCAGCTCACCAGTCCCAGGGAGAGAGACCCAGTACTTC. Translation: CASSPVPGRETQYF.

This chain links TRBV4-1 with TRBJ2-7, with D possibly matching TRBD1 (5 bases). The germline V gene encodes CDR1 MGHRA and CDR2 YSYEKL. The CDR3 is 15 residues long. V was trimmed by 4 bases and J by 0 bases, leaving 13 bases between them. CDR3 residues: CASSLGFDSSYEQYF. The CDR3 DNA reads TGCGCCAGCAGCCTTGGGTTTGACAGCTCCTACGAGCAGTACTTC.

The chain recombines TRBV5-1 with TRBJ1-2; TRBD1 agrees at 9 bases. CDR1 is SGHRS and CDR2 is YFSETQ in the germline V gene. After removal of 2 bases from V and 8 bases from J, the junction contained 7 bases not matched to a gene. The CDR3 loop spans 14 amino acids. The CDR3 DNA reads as TGCGCCAGCAGCTTACCTACAGGGGGCGAGGGCTACACCTTC. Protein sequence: CASSLPTGGEGYTF.

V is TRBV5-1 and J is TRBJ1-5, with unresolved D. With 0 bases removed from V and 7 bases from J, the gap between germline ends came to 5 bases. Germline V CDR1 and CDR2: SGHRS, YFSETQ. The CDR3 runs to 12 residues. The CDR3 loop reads CASSLDGQPQHF. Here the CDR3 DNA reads TGCGCCAGCAGCTTGGATGGGCAGCCCCAGCATTTT.

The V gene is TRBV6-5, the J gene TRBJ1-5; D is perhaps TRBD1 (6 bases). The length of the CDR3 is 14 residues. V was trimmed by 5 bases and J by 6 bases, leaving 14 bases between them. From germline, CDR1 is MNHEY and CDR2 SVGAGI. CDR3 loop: CASSDTGGGQPQHF. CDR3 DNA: TGTGCCAGCAGTGACACCGGGGGCGGTCAGCCCCAGCATTTT.

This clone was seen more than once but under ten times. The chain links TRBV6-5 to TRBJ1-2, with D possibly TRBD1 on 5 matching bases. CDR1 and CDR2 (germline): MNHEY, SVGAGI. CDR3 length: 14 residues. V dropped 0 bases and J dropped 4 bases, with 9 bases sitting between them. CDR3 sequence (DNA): TGTGCCAGCAGTTACTCGGGACGGATCTATGGCTACACCTTC. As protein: CASSYSGRIYGYTF.

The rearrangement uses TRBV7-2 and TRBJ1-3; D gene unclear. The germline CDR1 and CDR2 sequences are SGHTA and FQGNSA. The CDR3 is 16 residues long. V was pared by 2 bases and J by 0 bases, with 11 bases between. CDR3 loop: CASSLLGQSSGNTIYF. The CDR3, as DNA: TGTGCCAGCAGCTTACTAGGGCAGAGCTCTGGAAACACCATATATTTT.

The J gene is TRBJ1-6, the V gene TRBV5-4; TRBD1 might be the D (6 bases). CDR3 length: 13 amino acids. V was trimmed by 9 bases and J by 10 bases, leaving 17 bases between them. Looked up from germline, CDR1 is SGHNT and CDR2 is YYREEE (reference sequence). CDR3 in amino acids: CATKGAGESPLHF. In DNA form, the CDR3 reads TGTGCCACCAAAGGGGCAGGGGAATCACCCCTCCACTTT. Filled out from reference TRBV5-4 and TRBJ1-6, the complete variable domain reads ETGVTQSPTHLIKTRGQQVTLRCSSQSGHNTVSWYQQALGQGPQFIFQYYREEENGRGNFPPRFSGLQFPNYSSELNVNALELDDSALYLCATKGAGESPLHFGNGTRLTVT.

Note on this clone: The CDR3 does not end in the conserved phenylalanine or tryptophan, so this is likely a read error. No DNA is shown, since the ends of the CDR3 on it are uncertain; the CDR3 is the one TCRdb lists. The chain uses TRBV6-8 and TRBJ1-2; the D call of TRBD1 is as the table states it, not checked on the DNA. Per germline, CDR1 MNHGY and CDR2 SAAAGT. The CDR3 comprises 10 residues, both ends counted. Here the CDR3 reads CASSFFRTGI.

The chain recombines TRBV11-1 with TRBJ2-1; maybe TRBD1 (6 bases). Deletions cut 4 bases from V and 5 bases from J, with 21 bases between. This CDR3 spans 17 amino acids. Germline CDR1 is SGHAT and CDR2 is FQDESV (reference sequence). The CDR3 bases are TGTGCCAGCAGCTACGCGCTCGCGGACAGTGCCGACAATGAGCAGTTCTTC. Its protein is CASSYALADSADNEQFF.

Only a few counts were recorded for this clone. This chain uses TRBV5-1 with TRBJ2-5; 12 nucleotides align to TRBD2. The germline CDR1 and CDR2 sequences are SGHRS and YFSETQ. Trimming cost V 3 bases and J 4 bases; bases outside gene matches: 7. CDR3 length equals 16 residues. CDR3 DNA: TGCGCCAGCAGCTCCGGGCCTAGCGGGGGGGCAGAGACCCAGTACTTC. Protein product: CASSSGPSGGAETQYF.

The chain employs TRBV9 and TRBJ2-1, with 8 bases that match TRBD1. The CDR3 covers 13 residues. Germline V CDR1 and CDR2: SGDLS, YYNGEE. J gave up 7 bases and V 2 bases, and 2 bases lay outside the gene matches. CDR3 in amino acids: CASSVRTGNEQFF. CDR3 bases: TGTGCCAGCAGCGTTAGGACAGGGAATGAGCAGTTCTTC.

Written as DNA, the CDR3 is TGTGCCAGCAGTCCCAATAAGCGGGGTACAGATACGCAGTATTTT. Its protein is CASSPNKRGTDTQYF. The genes are TRBV6-5 and TRBJ2-3; 7 positions match TRBD2. The CDR3 sequence is 15 residues long. J was trimmed by 3 bases and V by 5 bases; bases with no gene match: 8. Germline CDR1 and CDR2: MNHEY and SVGAGI.